This T cell receptor (beta chain) was obtained from a study of a mutant IDH1 vaccine in newly diagnosed glioma (dated by TCRdb to the early 2020s). Looking at the study overall: Of the 30 or so patients who were treated, approximately 60% were male and around 40% were female, and the mean age was around 40 years. Before enrollment, patients had received standard therapy of radiotherapy alone, temozolomide alone, or radiochemotherapy with temozolomide; most received the combination. Six visits were used for peripheral blood collection: V03 (baseline), V05, V07, V10, V12 and V13. Longitudinal TCRB deep sequencing was performed for around 23 treated patients wherever samples were available for exploratory analyses. Study-wide findings and limitations: PBMC samples for TCRB deep sequencing were selected based on availability. Across multiple MHC alleles, vaccine-induced immune responses were seen in 85% to 95% of patients. The authors noted that analyses of patient blood samples could not be reproduced because of sample limitations. Pseudoprogression seemed to be unrelated to changes in the top peripheral T cell clonotypes found by TCRB sequencing.

A word on this clone: This receptor's antigen is unknown. Per-base quality was not reported, and no clone a single base away is much larger than it.

The sample's time point label, in plain terms: baseline, week 1 (first vaccination visit). According to the study, the label for this sample's treatment or condition signals: pre-vaccination baseline after standard-of-care therapy. The donors had newly diagnosed IDH1-mutant astrocytomas of WHO grade 3 or 4 that showed loss of nuclear ATRX. The samples were drawn from NOA16, a multicentre, single-arm, open-label phase I trial in Germany that tested a mutant IDH1 peptide vaccine in humans for the first time. Blood drawn at visit V03 was used as the baseline sample for immunogenicity testing. Genomic DNA for TCRB sequencing was isolated from EDTA blood with the DNeasy Blood and Tissue Kit. The library was made by the immunoSEQ multiplex PCR assay. Following the manufacturer's protocol, the hsTCRB Kit was used to amplify rearranged TCR beta chain sequences. An Illumina MiSeq was used to sequence the TCRB libraries. As for the original processing: The kit vendor's proprietary platform handled demultiplexing, trimming and gene mapping. Here the immuneACCESS table is served through TCRdb, limited to in-frame sequences with V and J called. Missing clones are a known gap in these copies; in checked studies unresolved V genes cover under half, and the rest lacks a known reason. From that table come the V and J calls and clone size; the DNA was used to work out D and trimming. The sample yields about 34,000 clones; over 60% were counted once. The top ten clones comprise around 9.5% of the sample.

Based on the germline V gene (reference sequence), the CDR1 and CDR2 sequences are MNHNY and SVGAGI. The CDR3 has 12 amino acids, counting the end cysteine and phenylalanine. Only CDR3 DNA is held: 36 bases, read in frame from base 1. The germline ends are 7 bases apart after V is trimmed by 6 bases and J by 2 bases. The starting material was peripheral blood mononuclear cells (PBMCs), obtained from a glioma patient treated with radiotherapy, temozolomide or both. The sequence came from a man aged 50 to 59 with glioma. Some clones in this sample may be carry-over from other donors' samples. The chain was built from TRBV6-6 and TRBJ2-5; the D segment cannot be called with confidence. Here the CDR3 is given as CASSRLQETQYF. The DNA reads TGTGCCAGCAGCCGTCTTCAAGAGACCCAGTACTTC.